The 27 T cell receptor beta chains presented below share a single source sample, sequenced in a study of Ad26.COV2.S vaccination and SARS-CoV-2 variants. Data came from immunoSEQ multiplex PCR; TCRdb stores just in-frame clones and leaves some out. This table holds roughly 380,000 clones, over 75% found once. Treatment of the sample: around 19 received Ad26.COV2.S at low or high dose, single or two shots; several received placebo; per-sample allocation not given. Specimen acquisition occurred on day 63 following the initial vaccine or placebo injection. The sample was peripheral blood, taken in a trial of Ad26.COV2.S vaccine versus placebo. These receptors were obtained from a person aged 18 to 65 who received the Ad26.COV2.S COVID-19 vaccine or a placebo.

CDR3 in amino acids: CASSTPGRNYEQYF. The DNA of the CDR3 is TGTGCCAGTAGTACCCCGGGAAGGAACTACGAGCAGTACTTC. The chain uses TRBV19 and TRBJ2-7; the D gene is possibly TRBD2 (5 bases). The germline V gene has CDR1 LNHDA and CDR2 SQIVND (reference sequence). The V gene lost 4 bases and the J gene lost 3 bases, with 13 bases spanning the gap. This CDR3 has 14 residues.

V gene TRBV7-9 combines with J gene TRBJ1-2; 7 bases line up with TRBD1. CDR3 size: 14 residues. The junction had 5 bases not matched to a gene; V was cut back by 5 bases and J by 2 bases. Germline CDR1 SEHNR, CDR2 FQNEAQ (reference sequence). Written as DNA, the CDR3 is TGTGCCAGCAGCGAACAGGGGCGGAACTATGGCTACACCTTC. Residues: CASSEQGRNYGYTF.

The V and J genes are TRBV6-6 and TRBJ2-2; tentatively, D is TRBD1 or TRBD2 (6 bases each). Deletions cut 2 bases from V and 6 bases from J, with 16 bases between. The CDR3 is 16 amino acids. CDR1 is MNHNY and CDR2 is SVGAGI in the germline V gene (reference sequence). CDR3 region: CASSYRRGVNAGELFF. In DNA form, the CDR3 reads TGTGCCAGCAGTTACCGGAGGGGGGTGAATGCCGGGGAGCTGTTTTTT.

The chain carries TRBV7-2 and TRBJ2-3; D perhaps matches TRBD1 (5 bases). V gave up 2 bases and J gave up 5 bases, with 8 bases separating them. The germline V gene encodes CDR1 SGHTA and CDR2 FQGNSA. CDR3 length: 13 amino acids. The CDR3 loop is CASSLPQVDTQYF. As DNA, the CDR3 is TGTGCCAGCAGCTTACCACAGGTAGATACGCAGTATTTT.

The chain recombines TRBV5-1 with TRBJ2-7; 8 bases align to TRBD2. The CDR3 spans 15 residues. The V gene end was trimmed by 4 bases and the J gene end by 0 bases; junction bases not matched to a gene: 6. From germline, CDR1 is SGHRS and CDR2 YFSETQ. The CDR3 here is CASSPRAGVSYEQYF. CDR3 in DNA: TGCGCCAGCAGCCCTCGAGCGGGGGTCTCCTACGAGCAGTACTTC.

In this sample, this clone turned up once. This chain uses TRBV7-9 with TRBJ2-1; 8 bases fit TRBD2. The CDR3 covers 17 residues. Per the germline V gene, CDR1 is SEHNR and CDR2 is FQNEAQ (reference sequence). The trim removed 5 bases at V and 0 bases at J, leaving 9 bases unmatched. CDR3 sequence (DNA): TGTGCCAGCAGCCCAAGCGGGGGTGTTAGCTCCTACAATGAGCAGTTCTTC. This encodes CASSPSGGVSSYNEQFF.

This clone was counted a few times. The CDR3 loop is CASSLQTAFADTQYF. The CDR3 bases are TGTGCCAGCAGTCTTCAGACGGCTTTCGCAGATACGCAGTATTTT. The chain couples TRBV6-5 to TRBJ2-3, with D unresolved. V was pared by 5 bases and J by 4 bases, with 16 bases between. This CDR3 is 15 amino acids long. Germline lookup yields CDR1 MNHEY and CDR2 SVGAGI.

The chain links TRBV11-2 to TRBJ2-1; 9 nucleotides match TRBD2. Germline loops: CDR1 SGHAT, CDR2 FQNNGV. Unmatched junction bases numbered 5, after V lost 5 bases and J lost 3 bases. This CDR3 region has 15 residues. The CDR3 DNA is TGTGCCAGCAGCATGGAGCGGGGGGACTACAATGAGCAGTTCTTC. Translated: CASSMERGDYNEQFF.

This clone is a singleton in its sample. The chain links TRBV27 to TRBJ1-2; 8 bases map to TRBD1. The trim removed 6 bases at V and 3 bases at J, leaving 6 bases unmatched. The CDR3 runs to 14 residues. Germline CDR1 reads MNHEY; CDR2 reads SMNVEV (reference sequence). CDR3 residues: CASSPDRGHYGYTF. CDR3 nucleotides: TGTGCCAGCAGCCCTGACAGGGGACACTATGGCTACACCTTC.

In the case of this clone: At the DNA level, this CDR3 is encoded by other sequences in the same sample as well. The V call is TRBV4-1, the J call TRBJ2-3, with TRBD2 matching over 10 bases. Germline V lookup: CDR1 MGHRA, CDR2 YSYEKL. With 1 base clipped from V and 4 bases from J, the junction kept 2 bases outside the gene matches. The CDR3 is 15 amino acids. The CDR3 region has the DNA TGCGCCAGCAGCCAAGTAGCGGGGGGCCCAGATACGCAGTATTTT. This gives the protein CASSQVAGGPDTQYF.

This chain connects TRBV19 to TRBJ2-5; 8 bases align to TRBD1. CDR1 is LNHDA, CDR2 SQIVND, per germline (reference sequence). With V trimmed by 5 bases and J by 7 bases, 6 bases remained unmatched. The CDR3 runs 13 residues. The CDR3 region has the DNA TGTGCCAGTAGTCAACAGGGGGTGAGGACCCAGTACTTC. Its protein product is CASSQQGVRTQYF.

The rearrangement uses TRBV9 and TRBJ1-1; D is possibly TRBD1 (5 bases). The CDR3 is made up of 14 amino acids. Trimming cost V 0 bases and J 4 bases, with 10 bases left between them. Germline V gives CDR1 SGDLS, CDR2 YYNGEE. CDR3 sequence reads: CASSVEAGPTEAFF. CDR3 DNA sequence: TGTGCCAGCAGCGTAGAAGCAGGGCCCACTGAAGCTTTCTTT. The whole variable domain, remainder taken from reference TRBV9 and TRBJ1-1, is DSGVTQTPKHLITATGQRVTLRCSPRSGDLSVYWYQQSLDQGLQFLIQYYNGEERAKGNILERFSAQQFPDLHSELNLSSLELGDSALYFCASSVEAGPTEAFFGQGTRLTVV.

This clone has just a few counts. The J gene is TRBJ1-1, the V gene TRBV19; D is unresolved. Trimming removed 3 bases from V and 7 bases from J, with 9 bases in between. The germline V gene has CDR1 LNHDA and CDR2 SQIVND (reference sequence). This CDR3 is built from 12 residues. CDR3 sequence: CASSIGRIEAFF. The CDR3 DNA reads as TGTGCCAGTAGTATCGGGCGAATTGAAGCTTTCTTT.

This clone was picked up one time. The same CDR3 arises from other DNA sequences in this sample as well. The chain uses TRBV30 and TRBJ1-3, with D unresolved. V was trimmed by 2 bases and J by 4 bases, leaving 6 bases between them. The CDR3 runs 12 residues. Germline CDR1 reads GTSNPN; CDR2 reads SVGIG (reference sequence). DNA of the CDR3: TGTGCCTGGAGTCTCCCAGGAAACACCATATATTTT. It is translated as CAWSLPGNTIYF. Based on the CDR3 plus reference TRBV30 and TRBJ1-3, the full variable domain is SQTIHQWPATLVQPVGSPLSLECTVEGTSNPNLYWYRQAAGRGLQLLFYSVGIGQISSEVPQNLSASRPQDRQFILSSKKLLLSDSGFYLCAWSLPGNTIYFGEGSWLTVV.

The chain recombines TRBV7-9 with TRBJ2-7, with 8 bases matching TRBD2. The CDR3 length is 14 residues. The V gene end was trimmed by 5 bases and the J gene end by 2 bases; junction bases not matched to a gene: 5. Looked up from germline, CDR1 is SEHNR and CDR2 is FQNEAQ (reference sequence). CDR3 sequence: CASSTQGLAYEQYF. In nucleotides, the CDR3 is TGTGCCAGCAGCACCCAGGGACTAGCCTACGAGCAGTACTTC.

The V and J genes are TRBV7-9 and TRBJ2-1; possible D gene TRBD2, 5 bases. The CDR3 contains 13 residues. The V gene lost 8 bases and the J gene lost 5 bases, with 13 bases spanning the gap. Per germline, CDR1 SEHNR and CDR2 FQNEAQ (reference sequence). The CDR3 is CASRRAVDNEQFF. DNA for the CDR3: TGTGCCAGCCGGCGGGCCGTGGACAATGAGCAGTTCTTC.

This clone appeared a single time. This chain connects TRBV6-2 or TRBV6-3 to TRBJ2-7; D uncertain. The CDR3 is 12 amino acids. V was pared by 5 bases and J by 7 bases, with 12 bases between. Per germline, CDR1 MNHEY and CDR2 SVGEGT. CDR3 nucleotides: TGTGCCAGCAGTCCCCGAAAGATGGAGCAGTACTTC. Its translation: CASSPRKMEQYF.

J is TRBJ1-4 and V is TRBV6-2 or TRBV6-3; a weak D match, TRBD1 (6 bases). Germline V gene lookup returns CDR1 MNHEY and CDR2 SVGEGT. Trimming took 0 bases from V and 8 from J, leaving 13 bases between them. CDR3 length: 15 residues. The CDR3 reads CASSYSGRTAEKLFF. The CDR3, as DNA: TGTGCCAGCAGTTACTCAGGCCGGACAGCCGAAAAACTGTTTTTT.

This clone was picked up a small number of times. The chain uses TRBV3-1 (or the pseudogene TRBV3-2) and TRBJ2-3, with D possibly being TRBD2 (5 bases). The CDR3 runs 15 residues. Germline lookup yields CDR1 LGHDT and CDR2 YNNKEL (reference sequence). Trimming took 2 bases from V and 6 from J, leaving 15 bases between them. The CDR3, as DNA: TGTGCCAGCAGCCAAAGCGGACGGCGAATGGATACGCAGTATTTT. Translating gives CASSQSGRRMDTQYF.

The chain recombines TRBV2 with TRBJ1-2; possible D gene TRBD1, 5 bases. The germline V and J ends were trimmed by 1 base and 3 bases, with 9 bases remaining between them. This CDR3 spans 14 amino acids. In germline, CDR1 is SNHLY, CDR2 FYNNEI. The CDR3: CASSEGQGYYGYTF. The CDR3 DNA sequence: TGTGCCAGCAGTGAAGGTCAGGGCTACTATGGCTACACCTTC.

The chain has TRBV5-1 and TRBJ1-1; D possibly corresponds to TRBD1 (5 bases). In germline, CDR1 is SGHRS, CDR2 YFSETQ. Trimming removed 2 bases at V and 4 bases at J, with 12 bases between. The CDR3 length is 14 residues. CDR3 nucleotide sequence: TGCGCCAGCAGCTTTCCCAGGGAAGGCACTGAAGCTTTCTTT. Translated: CASSFPREGTEAFF. Full variable domain (rest looked up from reference TRBV5-1 and TRBJ1-1): KAGVTQTPRYLIKTRGQQVTLSCSPISGHRSVSWYQQTPGQGLQFLFEYFSETQRNKGNFPGRFSGRQFSNSRSEMNVSTLELGDSALYLCASSFPREGTEAFFGQGTRLTVV.

The chain recombines TRBV6-5 with TRBJ2-7; unclear D gene. This CDR3 contains 10 residues. V was pared by 8 bases and J by 4 bases, with 6 bases between. Germline CDR1 MNHEY, CDR2 SVGAGI. The CDR3 region is CASGHYEQYF. Here the CDR3 DNA reads TGTGCCAGCGGCCATTACGAGCAGTACTTC.

The chain is built from TRBV12-3 or TRBV12-4 and TRBJ2-1, with D perhaps matching TRBD1 (5 bases). The CDR3 is 13 amino acids. V was trimmed by 6 bases and J by 10 bases, leaving 16 bases between them. This CDR3 is CASSRLGQGEQFF. CDR3 sequence (DNA): TGTGCCAGCAGCCGTCTGGGTCAGGGAGAGCAGTTCTTC.

Written as DNA, the CDR3 is TGCGCCAGCAGCCAAAGACTAGCGGGGGCCTACGAGCAGTACTTC. It yields the protein CASSQRLAGAYEQYF. The chain combines TRBV4-1 with TRBJ2-7, with 12 bases matching TRBD2. The junction had 1 base not matched to a gene; V was cut back by 2 bases and J by 2 bases. From germline, CDR1 is MGHRA and CDR2 YSYEKL. CDR3 length: 15 residues.

This clone was seen only a few times. The J gene is TRBJ1-5, the V gene TRBV7-8; D ambiguous. Trimming cost V 5 bases and J 0 bases, with 11 bases left between them. The CDR3 spans 15 residues. Germline V gene data show CDR1 as SGHVS and CDR2 as FQNEAQ. The CDR3 sequence is CASSLAWASNQPQHF. The CDR3 DNA reads as TGTGCCAGCAGCCTCGCGTGGGCTAGCAATCAGCCCCAGCATTTT.

The rearrangement uses TRBV4-1 and TRBJ1-1; no definite D call. Germline-derived CDR1 and CDR2 are MGHRA and YSYEKL. The ends were cut back, 1 base at V and 1 base at J, with 7 bases in the middle. This CDR3 has 14 amino acids. CDR3 amino acids: CASSQVETNTEAFF. In DNA, the CDR3 is TGCGCCAGCAGCCAAGTAGAAACGAACACTGAAGCTTTCTTT.

The V call is TRBV7-6, the J call TRBJ1-5; D is undetermined. The CDR3 spans 15 residues. Germline V gene sequence: CDR1 SGHVS, CDR2 FNYEAQ. The V end lost 1 base, the J end lost 0 bases, and 7 bases lay between the germline ends. CDR3 region: CASSLVPDSNQPQHF. The DNA of the CDR3 is TGTGCCAGCAGCTTAGTTCCGGATAGCAATCAGCCCCAGCATTTT.